This TCR beta chain is from a study of cytomegalovirus exposure and HLA in healthy donors. The study, taken as a whole, reports: Later analysis associated a missense DCLRE1C variant with TCR beta V- and J-gene trimming. There were several of the most significant clusters that appeared linked to common viral pathogens in a later analysis. The authors enumerated some 160 TCR beta chains as linked to cytomegalovirus.

Per germline, CDR1 SGHNT and CDR2 YYREEE (reference sequence). The CDR3 is 16 amino acids. V lost 0 bases to trimming and J lost 3 bases; unmatched junction nucleotides: 4. On this clone: Its antigen is currently unknown.

Amplification used 60 Vbeta primers and 13 Jbeta primers. TCRdb's table, derived via immunoSEQ multiplex PCR, lists solely in-frame clones and lacks some. Here the sample spans approximately 85,000 clones, about 80% being singletons. This rearrangement joins TRBV5-4 to TRBJ1-2, with 11 positions matching TRBD1. The sequenced sample consisted of PBMCs. The TCR was taken from a young man in good health and CMV-seronegative. The CDR3 sequence: CASSLGTGGADYGYTF. In DNA form, the CDR3 reads TGTGCCAGCAGCTTGGGGACAGGGGGCGCTGACTATGGCTACACCTTC.